The next 22 T cell receptor beta chains were all read from a single sample in a study of cytomegalovirus exposure and HLA in healthy donors. In the PCR, 60 Vbeta and 13 Jbeta primers were used. Assay: immunoSEQ multiplex PCR; the TCRdb copy retains only in-frame clones and omits some. This sample has some 150,000 clones, with around 85% found just once. Sequencing was performed on PBMCs. All receptors derive from a woman in her 30s in good health and CMV-seronegative.

V gene TRBV6-1 combines with J gene TRBJ1-3; D is possibly TRBD1 (5 bases). The germline V gene encodes CDR1 MNHNS and CDR2 SASEGT. The CDR3 spans 14 residues. Trimming shortened V by 0 bases and J by 5 bases, and 8 bases separated the two germline ends. The CDR3 sequence is CASSEAGGRNTIYF. CDR3 nucleotide sequence: TGTGCCAGCAGTGAAGCGGGGGGACGAAACACCATATATTTT.

This chain connects TRBV6-6 to TRBJ2-5; D ambiguous. The V end lost 2 bases, the J end lost 2 bases, and 6 bases lay between the germline ends. CDR3 size: 13 residues. Germline CDR1 reads MNHNY; CDR2 reads SVGAGI (reference sequence). The CDR3 bases are TGTGCCAGCAGTTACCGTACTCAAGAGACCCAGTACTTC. This translates into CASSYRTQETQYF.

The chain combines TRBV5-4 with TRBJ1-1; D is possibly TRBD1 (6 bases). The CDR3 has 16 residues. Germline V gene data show CDR1 as SGHNT and CDR2 as YYREEE (reference sequence). Between the trimmed V and J ends, which lost 3 bases and 3 bases, there was a span of 18 bases. CDR3 sequence: CASSSLRGALDTEAFF. DNA of the CDR3: TGTGCCAGCAGCTCCCTACGGGGGGCATTGGACACTGAAGCTTTCTTT. Full variable domain (rest looked up from reference TRBV5-4 and TRBJ1-1): ETGVTQSPTHLIKTRGQQVTLRCSSQSGHNTVSWYQQALGQGPQFIFQYYREEENGRGNFPPRFSGLQFPNYSSELNVNALELDDSALYLCASSSLRGALDTEAFFGQGTRLTVV.

This sequence joins TRBV2 and TRBJ2-3; 8 bases line up with TRBD2. Germline values: CDR1 SNHLY, CDR2 FYNNEI. J gave up 1 base and V 8 bases, and 8 bases lay outside the gene matches. CDR3 length equals 15 residues. The CDR3 here is CASGGQRGRTDTQYF. As DNA, the CDR3 is TGTGCCAGCGGAGGGCAGCGGGGGCGCACAGATACGCAGTATTTT.

The chain couples TRBV11-2 to TRBJ2-7; TRBD2 agrees at 10 bases. The V gene's germline CDR1 is SGHAT and CDR2 FQNNGV. J lost 3 bases, V lost 2 bases, and 1 base had no gene match. This CDR3 has 14 amino acids. DNA for the CDR3: TGTGCCAGCAGCTTAATAGCGGGGGGCTACGAGCAGTACTTC. Translation: CASSLIAGGYEQYF.

V and J are TRBV2 and TRBJ1-2, with unresolved D. V lost 4 bases, J lost 4 bases, and 7 bases lay in between. In germline, CDR1 is SNHLY, CDR2 FYNNEI. The CDR3 contains 12 residues. CDR3 DNA sequence: TGTGCCAGCAGTGGGGAGGGCTATGGCTACACCTTC. Protein product: CASSGEGYGYTF.

The J gene is TRBJ1-1, the V gene TRBV10-1; D is ambiguous. Germline-derived CDR1 and CDR2 are WNHNN and SYGVQD (reference sequence). V lost 0 bases to trimming and J lost 6 bases, with 11 bases between them. The CDR3 has 14 residues. The CDR3: CASSESTGGAEAFF. The CDR3 region has the DNA TGCGCCAGCAGTGAGTCGACCGGAGGCGCTGAAGCTTTCTTT.

The rearrangement joins TRBV7-2 to TRBJ1-4, with 8 nucleotides matching TRBD1. Unmatched junction bases numbered 6, after V lost 1 base and J lost 8 bases. Germline CDR1 reads SGHTA; CDR2 reads FQGNSA. The CDR3 contains 15 residues. The CDR3 spells CASSLDAGGTEKLFF. CDR3 bases: TGTGCCAGCAGCTTAGATGCAGGGGGCACGGAAAAACTGTTTTTT.

This clone has only a few counts. The V call is TRBV5-6, the J call TRBJ2-7, with TRBD2 identical over 12 bases. Germline CDR1 and CDR2: SGHDT and YYEEEE. The trim removed 4 bases at V and 4 bases at J, leaving 6 bases unmatched. The CDR3 contains 15 residues. The DNA of the CDR3 is TGTGCCAGCAGCCGTAGACTAGCGGGAGTATACGAGCAGTACTTC. It specifies CASSRRLAGVYEQYF.

The chain has TRBV27 and TRBJ1-3; 7 bases agree with TRBD1. The CDR3 runs to 17 residues. Germline loops: CDR1 MNHEY, CDR2 SMNVEV (reference sequence). Trimming took 5 bases from V and 4 from J; bases not matched to a gene: 14. This CDR3 reads CASSRKGGSSAGNTIYF. The CDR3 DNA is TGTGCCAGCAGTCGAAAAGGGGGCTCATCGGCAGGAAACACCATATATTTT.

This clone was found a few times. J is TRBJ2-4 and V is TRBV10-2; 11 nucleotides agree with TRBD2. The CDR3 has 14 residues. Germline CDR1 WSHSY, CDR2 SAAADI. V lost 7 bases and J lost 4; bases outside the gene matches: 3. The chain's CDR3 is CASMASGRKNIQYF. The CDR3 DNA reads as TGCGCCAGCATGGCTAGCGGGAGGAAAAACATTCAGTACTTC.

J is TRBJ2-5 and V is TRBV27; 9 positions match TRBD2. Germline assignment: CDR1 MNHEY and CDR2 SMNVEV (reference sequence). After removal of 5 bases from V and 5 bases from J, the junction contained 6 bases not matched to a gene. The CDR3 sequence is 14 residues long. For the CDR3, the DNA is TGTGCCAGCAGTAGGGCGGGAGGGGGGGAGACCCAGTACTTC. It codes for CASSRAGGGETQYF.

The DNA of the CDR3 is TGCGCCAGCACCCTACCAGGACAGAACCCCACCACCTACAATGAGCAGTTCTTC. Translated, it gives CASTLPGQNPTTYNEQFF. The genes are TRBV10-1 and TRBJ2-1, with D possibly matching TRBD1 (6 bases). Trimming shortened V by 7 bases and J by 2 bases, and 24 bases separated the two germline ends. Germline CDR1 WNHNN, CDR2 SYGVQD (reference sequence). CDR3 length equals 18 residues.

The gene calls are TRBV6-5 and TRBJ1-6; D is undetermined. The CDR3 contains 14 residues. Germline V gives CDR1 MNHEY, CDR2 SVGAGI. The V end lost 2 bases, the J end lost 3 bases, and 5 bases lay between the germline ends. The CDR3 DNA reads TGTGCCAGCAGTTACGGGCACTATAATTCACCCCTCCACTTT. It is translated as CASSYGHYNSPLHF.

The count of this clone is one. J is TRBJ2-7 and V is TRBV28; D might be TRBD1 (6 bases). V lost 4 bases and J 2 bases, leaving 15 bases between the germline ends. Per germline, CDR1 MDHEN and CDR2 SYDVKM. CDR3 length equals 15 residues. The DNA of the CDR3 is TGTGCCAGCAGTTACTCCAGGGGACAACCCTACGAGCAGTACTTC. Translated: CASSYSRGQPYEQYF.

The V and J genes are TRBV27 and TRBJ1-5, with 9 bases lining up with TRBD1. V gave up 6 bases and J gave up 3 bases; unmatched junction bases: 6. The CDR3 covers 15 residues. Germline CDR1 MNHEY, CDR2 SMNVEV (reference sequence). CDR3 amino acids: CASRRRDRVNQPQHF. CDR3 DNA sequence: TGTGCCAGCAGGCGCCGGGACAGGGTCAATCAGCCCCAGCATTTT.

This clone was recorded once. The chain recombines TRBV7-6 with TRBJ1-4, with TRBD1 identical over 10 bases. With 6 bases clipped from V and 6 bases from J, the junction kept 7 bases outside the gene matches. CDR3 size: 15 residues. In germline, CDR1 is SGHVS, CDR2 FNYEAQ. This CDR3 is CASRKRQGADEKLFF. The DNA of the CDR3 is TGTGCCAGCAGAAAAAGACAGGGGGCAGATGAAAAACTGTTTTTT.

The rearrangement joins TRBV19 to TRBJ2-1; 8 bases match TRBD1. Looked up from germline, CDR1 is LNHDA and CDR2 is SQIVND (reference sequence). The trim removed 2 bases at V and 7 bases at J, leaving 10 bases unmatched. This CDR3 has 16 residues. CDR3 in amino acids: CASSISLDRVKNEQFF. The CDR3 coding sequence is TGTGCCAGTAGTATATCCTTGGACAGGGTAAAAAATGAGCAGTTCTTC.

The CDR3 nucleotides read TGCGCCAGCAGCTCTAGGGAGGGCCCGAATGAGCAGTTCTTC. Translation: CASSSREGPNEQFF. The chain couples TRBV5-1 to TRBJ2-1; 7 bases fit TRBD2. Germline V gene sequence: CDR1 SGHRS, CDR2 YFSETQ. The V segment lost 3 bases and the J segment 7 bases; nucleotides outside the gene matches: 7. CDR3 size: 14 residues.

The gene calls are TRBV2 and TRBJ2-7, with TRBD1 matching over 8 bases. The V segment lost 6 bases and the J segment 4 bases; nucleotides outside the gene matches: 8. The CDR3 has 14 residues. Germline V gene lookup returns CDR1 SNHLY and CDR2 FYNNEI. The CDR3 DNA sequence: TGTGCCAGCAGGCGGTGGACAGGGCCGTACGAGCAGTACTTC. Translated, it gives CASRRWTGPYEQYF. Full variable domain (remainder filled in from reference TRBV2 and TRBJ2-7): EPEVTQTPSHQVTQMGQEVILRCVPISNHLYFYWYRQILGQKVEFLVSFYNNEISEKSEIFDDQFSVERPDGSNFTLKIRSTKLEDSAMYFCASRRWTGPYEQYFGPGTRLTVT.

The chain carries TRBV19 and TRBJ2-4; 8 positions agree with TRBD1. V was clipped by 2 bases and J by 16 bases; unmatched bases: 7. The CDR3 is 12 residues long. CDR1 and CDR2 from the germline V gene are LNHDA and SQIVND (reference sequence). CDR3 loop: CASSISWDRHYF. The CDR3 DNA follows: TGTGCCAGTAGTATATCATGGGACAGGCATTACTTC.

V usage is TRBV6-4 and J usage is TRBJ2-6; 12 bases are shared with TRBD1. This CDR3 has 18 residues. Germline trimming cut 7 bases from V and 2 bases from J; bases unmatched to any gene: 9. Looked up from germline, CDR1 is MRHNA and CDR2 is SNTAGT. In nucleotides, the CDR3 is TGTGCCAGCACCCTTCCGGGACAGGGGGCGCCTGGGGCCAACGTCCTGACTTTC. This codes for CASTLPGQGAPGANVLTF.